This TCR beta chain emerged from a study of early T cells in non-severe SARS-CoV-2 infection (dated by TCRdb to about 2021). With regard to the full study: Because TCR sequencing relied on bulk RNA taken from unsorted whole blood, pairing of alpha and beta chains was not possible. What the research found in general, with its limitations: VDJdb matching was skewed toward anti-spike CD8 responses, so virus-specific expansions were likely underestimated and private and CD4 specificities were missed.

The library was prepared using 5' RACE. The sequencer listed for this sample is NextSeq 500. To correct for sequencing error and PCR bias, the TCR library protocol tagged individual cDNA molecules with unique molecular identifiers. Sequencing covered both TCR alpha and beta chains, and within each sample the abundances of alpha and beta sequences were tightly co-correlated. The authors processed their data as follows. V gene, J gene and CDR3 annotation of TCR sequences was performed with Decombinator V4. TCRs were defined as expanded if a significant change between any two time points was detected under a Poisson model with p below 0.0001. TCR abundances were normalised to the total number of TCRs sequenced per sample and were expressed as counts per million. TRAV1-2 paired with TRAJ12, TRAJ20 or TRAJ33 defined MAIT TCRs, while TRAV10 paired with TRAJ18 defined iNKT TCRs. VDJdb, accessed 1 November 2021, was searched for CMV, EBV and SARS-CoV-2 annotated TCRs, with TCRs annotated for multiple antigens excluded. TCRdb took the public reads, trimmed them with fastp at Q25, ran MiXCR for clone calling and kept in-frame beta chains. Every CDR3 protein is listed once, alongside the most common genes and DNA of its rows. The V and J calls and clone size come from TCRdb's table, not from the authors' own analysis. The table for this sample lists over 80,000 distinct CDR3 sequences; 11% to 15% of them were counted only once. The ten top clones hold approximately 11% of the sample.

A case-control design nested within a healthcare worker cohort in London, UK, was used, with weekly nasopharyngeal swab PCR tests and blood sampling performed. Healthcare workers were recruited between 23 and 31 March 2020, during the week of the UK lockdown, and were followed weekly for up to roughly 16 weeks. The CDR3 runs 18 residues from the cysteine to the phenylalanine. Only the CDR3 part of the read is kept: 54 bases, read in frame from the first base. Trimming removed 0 bases from V and 0 bases from J; the gene matches leave 11 bases unexplained. The germline V gene encodes CDR1 DFQATT and CDR2 SNEGSKA (reference sequence). The sample holds a few counts of this clonotype. The clone's antigen remains unknown. Base qualities were left out, and no much larger clone turns up one base away.

This sequence was found in an adult who was a healthcare worker with PCR-confirmed SARS-CoV-2 infection or an uninfected control (not recorded which). Rearrangement joined TRBV20-1 to TRBJ2-7; the junction holds 10 bases that match TRBD2. Sequenced input: whole blood. The sequenced DNA: TGCAGTGCTAGAGATCTGCACGGACTAGCGGCCTTCTCCTACGAGCAGTACTTC. This is translated as CSARDLHGLAAFSYEQYF.